The 5 T cell receptor beta chains listed next were all sequenced from one sample in a study of blood T cell repertoires in COVID-19. Only in-frame clones appear in the TCRdb table, and some are missing; sequencing was by immunoSEQ multiplex PCR. The table lists under 90,000 clones, about 80% of them singletons. Sequenced input: peripheral blood. All receptors derive from an older man with acute or convalescent COVID-19.

This clone was observed a single time. The CDR3 loop reads CASSPQGRNSPLHF. CDR3 coding DNA: TGTGCCAGCAGTCCCCAGGGGCGTAATTCACCCCTCCACTTT. The rearrangement links TRBV27 to TRBJ1-6; D is possibly TRBD1 (6 bases). The CDR3 totals 14 residues. Trimming left V 5 bases short and J 6 bases short, with 11 bases between. Germline loops: CDR1 MNHEY, CDR2 SMNVEV (reference sequence).

This clone came up once. The genes are TRBV28 and TRBJ1-6; D is possibly TRBD1 (6 bases). Germline V lookup: CDR1 MDHEN, CDR2 SYDVKM. The V gene lost 5 bases and the J gene lost 5 bases, with 10 bases spanning the gap. The CDR3 covers 14 residues. In DNA form, the CDR3 reads TGTGCCAGCAGTCCAGGGGATAATAATTCACCCCTCCACTTT. Translating it yields CASSPGDNNSPLHF.

This clone was counted a few times. This chain uses TRBV7-9 with TRBJ1-2, with 9 bases aligning to TRBD1. Germline V gene lookup returns CDR1 SEHNR and CDR2 FQNEAQ (reference sequence). The ends lost 8 bases at V and 4 bases at J; junction bases unmatched: 14. This CDR3 comprises 16 residues. In nucleotides, the CDR3 is TGTGCCAGCGGACCACGGGGGGACAGGGCATTCTATGGCTACACCTTC. It yields the protein CASGPRGDRAFYGYTF.

The DNA of the CDR3 is TGTGCCAGCAGCCAAGACCCACCTTCCGGGGTCGGCAAAAACATTCAGTACTTC. Amino acid sequence: CASSQDPPSGVGKNIQYF. This rearrangement joins TRBV3-1 (or the pseudogene TRBV3-2) to TRBJ2-4; TRBD2 is a possible D gene (5 bases). The CDR3 is made up of 18 amino acids. V lost 0 bases, J lost 3 bases, and 18 bases lay in between. Germline CDR1 reads LGHDT; CDR2 reads YNNKEL (reference sequence).

The J gene is TRBJ1-1, the V gene TRBV10-2; the D gene is possibly TRBD1 (5 bases). Germline CDR1 is WSHSY and CDR2 is SAAADI. CDR3 size: 13 residues. V gave up 3 bases and J gave up 1 base, with 6 bases separating them. CDR3 coding DNA: TGCGCCAGCAGTGAAACAGGGAACACTGAAGCTTTCTTT. Translation: CASSETGNTEAFF.